This TCR beta chain was sequenced during a study of graft-versus-host responses after intestinal transplantation. Whole-study context: Transplants given to recipients were multivisceral, liver-intestinal, or isolated intestinal. Anti-thymocyte globulin induction preceded about 3 years of tacrolimus and steroid maintenance in all recipients.

This clone was picked up one time. Its antigen is undetermined. General study findings and limits: Among recipient marrow samples, GvH clones were found; some appeared first in ileum or blood. Declines in HvG clones occurring early post-transplant were associated with peak circulating GvH clone levels.

CDR3 size: 12 residues. Germline V CDR1 and CDR2: SGHRS, YFSETQ. Between the trimmed V and J ends, which lost 0 bases and 6 bases, there was a span of 5 bases. Measured with immunoSEQ multiplex PCR; TCRdb has only the in-frame clones, and not every one. This table has 35,000 to 55,000 clones, 90% to 95% appearing once. The origin of this receptor is a human patient who received an intestinal transplant, so some T cells may come from the graft donor. The specimen comprised PBMCs, sampled around 820 days after a first intestinal transplant, on the day of a second. J is TRBJ2-3 and V is TRBV5-1; D remains ambiguous. The CDR3 nucleotides are TGCGCCAGCAGCTTGGACCGGGATACGCAGTATTTT. Translated, it gives CASSLDRDTQYF.